The source of this T cell receptor beta chain is a study of blood T cells in healthy people across ages. A second roughly 7 to 11 cycle PCR used barcoded and J-beta primers. The template-switch adaptor was a 5' adaptor with 12 random nucleotides. It tagged each cDNA molecule. TCRdb recomputed calls from the 5' RACE reads with MiXCR, one row per CDR3 protein. The sample lists about 640,000 distinct CDR3 sequences, 58% occurring once. At least 6.5 million PBMCs were isolated per sample. In germline, CDR1 is SEHNR, CDR2 FQNEAQ (reference sequence). The germline V and J ends were trimmed by 3 bases and 6 bases, with 11 bases remaining between them. CDR3 length equals 13 residues.

The rearrangement joins TRBV7-9 to TRBJ1-2; D perhaps matches TRBD1 (6 bases). The sequencing sample was made of blood. The TCR was taken from a man between 60 and 70 years old in good health. The CDR3, as DNA: TGTGCCAGCAGCTTCCAGGGGATGGATGGCTACACCTTC. Its protein product is CASSFQGMDGYTF. The full variable domain, in which reference TRBV7-9 and TRBJ1-2 provide the parts outside the CDR3, is DTGVSQNPRHKITKRGQNVTFRCDPISEHNRLYWYRQTLGQGPEFLTYFQNEAQLEKSRLLSDRFSAERPKGSFSTLEIQRTEQGDSAMYLCASSFQGMDGYTFGSGTRLTVV.